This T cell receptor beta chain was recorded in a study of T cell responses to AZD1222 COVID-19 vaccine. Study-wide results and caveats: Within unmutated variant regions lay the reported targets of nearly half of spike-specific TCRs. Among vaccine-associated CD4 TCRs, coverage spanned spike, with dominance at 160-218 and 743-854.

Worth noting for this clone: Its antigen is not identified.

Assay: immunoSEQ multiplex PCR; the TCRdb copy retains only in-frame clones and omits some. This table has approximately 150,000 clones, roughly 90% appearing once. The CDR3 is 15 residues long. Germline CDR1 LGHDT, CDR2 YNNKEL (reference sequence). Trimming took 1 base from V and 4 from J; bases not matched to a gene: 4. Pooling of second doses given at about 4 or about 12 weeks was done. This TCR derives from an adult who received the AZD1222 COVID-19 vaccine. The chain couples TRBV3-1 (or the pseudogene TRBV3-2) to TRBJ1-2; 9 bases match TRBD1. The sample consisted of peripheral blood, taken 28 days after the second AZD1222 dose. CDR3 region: CASSQVTGGTYGYTF. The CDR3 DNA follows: TGTGCCAGCAGCCAAGTCACAGGGGGCACCTATGGCTACACCTTC.